Reported below is one TCR beta chain. No antigen is known for it. TCRdb derives one entry per CDR3 protein from the 5' RACE reads, leaving out DNA. Reported are 150,000 or so distinct CDR3 sequences; the ten largest clones contain 15% to 20%. This entry belongs to a study of T cells expressing NK-cell markers. The overall study: Among the eight sequenced donors, seven tested HCMV-seropositive and one tested seronegative.

Study-wide findings and caveats: A handful of donors showed these clonotypes also leading the CD3+CD56-NKG2C+ fraction.

The CDR3 covers 13 residues. Germline CDR1 and CDR2: MNHEY and SVGAGI. This sequence was found in a woman between 18 and 70 years old in good health. The chain carries TRBV6-5 and TRBJ2-7. The sample comprised blood T cells: a sorted CD56 or NKG2C T cell subset, CD4+ or CD8+ T cells, or bulk PBMC T cells (not recorded which). CDR3 region: CASRPPSRLEQYF.